A single sample is the source of the 30 T cell receptor beta chains below, sequenced in a study of T cell repertoires in cytomegalovirus infection. TCRdb re-derived calls from the reads in MiXCR, one entry per CDR3 protein. Here the sample spans roughly 350,000 distinct CDR3 sequences, about 35% being singletons. Which antigens these TCRs recognize remains unknown. This specimen consisted of cultured PBMCs, obtained from culture after CMV antigen stimulation. The origin of the receptors is a human donor in good health (CMV status not recorded). Some clones in this sample may be carry-over from other donors' samples.

This clonotype was seen ten or more times. The chain is built from TRBV7-8 and TRBJ2-1; 13 nucleotides align to TRBD2. The CDR3 covers 15 residues. J gave up 7 bases and V 5 bases, and 5 bases lay outside the gene matches. Germline loops: CDR1 SGHVS, CDR2 FQNEAQ. For the CDR3, the DNA is TGTGCCAGCAGCCGCGGACTAGCGGGAGAGAATGAGCAGTTCTTC. This gives the protein CASSRGLAGENEQFF.

This clonotype was found a few times. The chain links TRBV7-2 to TRBJ2-5, with D possibly TRBD1 on 7 matching bases. Germline-derived CDR1 and CDR2 are SGHTA and FQGNSA. This CDR3 spans 15 amino acids. Trimming shortened V by 0 bases and J by 0 bases, and 8 bases separated the two germline ends. CDR3: CASSLARGDQETQYF. As DNA, the CDR3 is TGTGCCAGCAGCTTAGCCAGGGGGGACCAAGAGACCCAGTACTTC.

This clonotype was detected many times. The CDR3 DNA sequence: TGCGCCAGCAGCCCCCTTTTTGAGCGGAGTCTCAAGGAAGAGACCCAGTACTTC. This translates into CASSPLFERSLKEETQYF. The V call is TRBV4-1, the J call TRBJ2-5, with D possibly matching TRBD2 (5 bases). The CDR3 spans 18 residues. Trimming removed 4 bases from V and 3 bases from J, with 24 bases in between. Looked up from germline, CDR1 is MGHRA and CDR2 is YSYEKL.

This chain connects TRBV27 to TRBJ1-4; 9 bases line up with TRBD1. V dropped 4 bases and J dropped 4; count of bases not matched to a gene: 7. The germline V gene has CDR1 MNHEY and CDR2 SMNVEV (reference sequence). This CDR3 region has 16 residues. This CDR3 reads CASSWTGTGFNEKLFF. Written as DNA, the CDR3 is TGTGCCAGCAGTTGGACCGGGACAGGGTTTAATGAAAAACTGTTTTTT.

This clonotype was counted at least ten times. V usage is TRBV6-2 or TRBV6-3 and J usage is TRBJ2-4, with D perhaps TRBD2 (5 bases). V was clipped by 0 bases and J by 2 bases, with 8 bases between them. The CDR3 is 15 residues long. Germline V gene lookup returns CDR1 MNHEY and CDR2 SVGEGT. The CDR3 is CASSYSTGTKNIQYF. The CDR3 DNA reads as TGTGCCAGCAGTTACTCGACGGGAACCAAAAACATTCAGTACTTC.

This clonotype appeared many times. As DNA, the CDR3 is TGTGCCAGCAGCCCACAAGTCGGGACGTTCGCCTACGAGCAGTACTTC. Protein: CASSPQVGTFAYEQYF. The rearrangement uses TRBV7-2 and TRBJ2-7, with D perhaps matching TRBD1 or TRBD2 (5 bases each). CDR1 and CDR2 from the germline V gene are SGHTA and FQGNSA. Between the trimmed V and J ends, which lost 5 bases and 2 bases, there was a span of 19 bases. The CDR3 sequence is 16 residues long. Together with reference TRBV7-2 and TRBJ2-7, the CDR3 gives the full variable domain: GAGVSQSPSNKVTEKGKDVELRCDPISGHTALYWYRQSLGQGLEFLIYFQGNSAPDKSGLPSDRFSAERTGGSVSTLTIQRTQQEDSAVYLCASSPQVGTFAYEQYFGPGTRLTVT.

The chain is built from TRBV7-3 and TRBJ2-7; D gene ambiguous. Trimming stripped 3 bases from V and 5 bases from J, with 17 bases between. The CDR3 contains 15 residues. CDR1 and CDR2 from the germline V gene are SGHTA and FQGTGA. CDR3 loop: CASSFITSIGDEQYF. For the CDR3, the DNA is TGTGCCAGCAGCTTTATCACGAGTATCGGCGACGAGCAGTACTTC.

The chain is built from TRBV28 and TRBJ1-6; possible D gene TRBD1, 6 bases. Germline CDR1 MDHEN, CDR2 SYDVKM. V was trimmed by 8 bases and J by 2 bases, leaving 10 bases between them. The length of the CDR3 is 14 residues. The CDR3 nucleotides read TGTGCCAGCCTAGGGGGGACCTATAATTCACCCCTCCACTTT. It specifies CASLGGTYNSPLHF.

This chain uses TRBV7-7 with TRBJ2-5, with no clear D. The CDR3 has 16 amino acids. The V end was cut by 1 base, the J end by 2 bases, with 14 bases between. Germline CDR1 and CDR2: SSHAT and FNYEAQ (reference sequence). This CDR3 reads CASSLGPTAEQETQYF. The DNA for the CDR3 is TGTGCCAGCAGCTTAGGGCCTACTGCTGAACAAGAGACCCAGTACTTC.

J is TRBJ1-4 and V is TRBV6-5; D unclear. The CDR3 runs 15 residues. In germline, CDR1 is MNHEY, CDR2 SVGAGI. Trimming left V 3 bases short and J 10 bases short, with 18 bases between. The CDR3, as DNA: TGTGCCAGCAGTTATGGGGTTTGGCAGTCCGGAAAACTGTTTTTT. This translates into CASSYGVWQSGKLFF.

The CDR3 reads CASSLGLAIVRDTQYF. In DNA, the CDR3 is TGCGCCAGCAGCCTAGGACTAGCTATCGTTAGAGATACGCAGTATTTT. The chain joins TRBV5-1 to TRBJ2-3; 8 bases fit TRBD2. Germline CDR1 SGHRS, CDR2 YFSETQ. With 4 bases clipped from V and 5 bases from J, the junction kept 12 bases outside the gene matches. The CDR3 has 16 residues.

The V gene is TRBV3-1, the J gene TRBJ2-7; 13 nucleotides agree with TRBD2. CDR3 length equals 17 residues. CDR1 and CDR2 (germline): LGHDT, YNNKEL (reference sequence). Trimming at V came to 2 bases and at J to 0 bases, leaving 4 bases not matched to a gene. The DNA for the CDR3 is TGTGCCAGCAGCCAAATCGGACTAGCGGGAGCCTCCTACGAGCAGTACTTC. This translates into CASSQIGLAGASYEQYF.

The rearrangement links TRBV4-2 to TRBJ2-3, with D perhaps given as TRBD1 or TRBD2 (6 bases each). This CDR3 is built from 15 residues. The V end was cut by 1 base, the J end by 6 bases, with 14 bases between. Germline V lookup: CDR1 LGHNA, CDR2 YNFKEQ. CDR3 region: CASSQVSRGGDTQYF. In DNA form, the CDR3 reads TGTGCCAGCAGCCAAGTGTCAAGAGGGGGGGATACGCAGTATTTT.

This clonotype has just a few counts. The rearrangement links TRBV5-1 to TRBJ2-3, with TRBD2 matching over 11 bases. The CDR3 contains 17 residues. Germline V CDR1 and CDR2: SGHRS, YFSETQ. V shed 4 bases, J shed 2 bases, and the junction held 9 bases outside the gene matches. The DNA for the CDR3 is TGCGCCAGCAGCCGAGATCGACTAGCGGGAAACACAGATACGCAGTATTTT. This gives the protein CASSRDRLAGNTDTQYF.

The rearrangement links TRBV19 to TRBJ2-7; 8 bases line up with TRBD1. The ends lost 3 bases at V and 2 bases at J; junction bases unmatched: 9. This CDR3 spans 16 amino acids. Germline lookup yields CDR1 LNHDA and CDR2 SQIVND (reference sequence). This chain's CDR3 is CASSISTGQGAYEQYF. The CDR3 region has the DNA TGTGCCAGTAGTATCTCCACCGGACAGGGAGCCTACGAGCAGTACTTC.

This clonotype was detected many times. The chain joins TRBV6-1 to TRBJ2-3; 7 bases are shared with TRBD1. Looked up from germline, CDR1 is MNHNS and CDR2 is SASEGT. With 6 bases clipped from V and 0 bases from J, the junction kept 6 bases outside the gene matches. This CDR3 comprises 15 residues. The CDR3 loop is CASRGQRPSTDTQYF. CDR3 nucleotide sequence: TGTGCCAGCAGGGGACAGAGACCTAGCACAGATACGCAGTATTTT.

This clonotype was counted once. The chain uses TRBV24-1 and TRBJ1-1, with D maybe TRBD1 (6 bases). This CDR3 has 13 amino acids. The germline CDR1 and CDR2 sequences are KGHDR and SFDVKD. V was cut by 3 bases and J by 6 bases, with 10 bases left in between. The CDR3 region is CATSDATGSEAFF. The CDR3 DNA sequence: TGTGCCACCAGTGATGCTACAGGGTCTGAAGCTTTCTTT.

The CDR3 nucleotides read TGTGCCAGCTGGGATAGGAGGGTCGGGCCTGAAGCTTTCTTT. It codes for CASWDRRVGPEAFF. The chain carries TRBV6-2 or TRBV6-3 and TRBJ1-1, with D unclear. V gave up 8 bases and J gave up 6 bases, with 19 bases separating them. Germline V gene sequence: CDR1 MNHEY, CDR2 SVGEGT. This CDR3 region has 14 residues.

The chain links TRBV10-2 to TRBJ2-7; TRBD2 aligns across 10 bases. Germline trimming cut 4 bases from V and 1 base from J; bases unmatched to any gene: 4. The CDR3 runs to 15 residues. Germline CDR1 reads WSHSY; CDR2 reads SAAADI. The CDR3 region has the DNA TGCGCCAGCAGTGCCCGGACTAGCGGTTCCTACGAGCAGTACGTC. Translated, it gives CASSARTSGSYEQYV.

V usage is TRBV7-9 and J usage is TRBJ2-1; 10 bases are a match to TRBD2. The germline gives CDR1 SEHNR, CDR2 FQNEAQ (reference sequence). V lost 3 bases and J lost 7; bases outside the gene matches: 15. CDR3 length equals 18 residues. The CDR3 sequence: CASSFVSGASGSRNEQFF. CDR3 coding DNA: TGTGCCAGCAGCTTTGTGTCCGGCGCTAGCGGGAGCCGAAATGAGCAGTTCTTC.

This clonotype was counted many times. This sequence joins TRBV19 and TRBJ1-2; 8 bases match TRBD1. Germline assignment: CDR1 LNHDA and CDR2 SQIVND (reference sequence). The V gene end was trimmed by 6 bases and the J gene end by 4 bases; junction bases not matched to a gene: 7. The CDR3 is made up of 14 amino acids. In nucleotides, the CDR3 is TGTGCCAGTAGGGCCAGGGGGCAGACCTATGGCTACACCTTC. Protein product: CASRARGQTYGYTF. The full variable domain, its missing parts supplied by reference TRBV19 and TRBJ1-2, is DGGITQSPKYLFRKEGQNVTLSCEQNLNHDAMYWYRQDPGQGLRLIYYSQIVNDFQKGDIAEGYSVSREKKESFPLTVTSAQKNPTAFYLCASRARGQTYGYTFGSGTRLTVV.

This clonotype has a handful of counts. V and J are TRBV28 and TRBJ2-7, with 8 bases that match TRBD2. This CDR3 comprises 14 residues. After removal of 3 bases from V and 3 bases from J, the junction contained 4 bases not matched to a gene. The germline V gene encodes CDR1 MDHEN and CDR2 SYDVKM. CDR3 nucleotides: TGTGCCAGCAGTTTTGAGCGGGGGCACTACGAGCAGTACTTC. This sequence encodes CASSFERGHYEQYF.

V and J are TRBV29-1 and TRBJ2-3, with D possibly TRBD2 on 6 matching bases. The length of the CDR3 is 12 residues. Trimming cost V 8 bases and J 5 bases, with 14 bases left between them. Germline assignment: CDR1 SQVTM and CDR2 ANQGSEA. DNA for the CDR3: TGCAGCCCCCGCGGGGAAGAAGATACGCAGTATTTT. Translating it yields CSPRGEEDTQYF.

This CDR3 reads CASSLSGRSNYGYTF. CDR3 DNA: TGTGCCAGCAGCTTGTCGGGCAGATCTAACTATGGCTACACCTTC. The V and J genes are TRBV7-9 and TRBJ1-2; D is unclear. CDR1 and CDR2 (germline): SEHNR, FQNEAQ (reference sequence). The CDR3 covers 15 residues. Trimming cost V 3 bases and J 0 bases, with 11 bases left between them.

CDR3 sequence reads: CASRASESNEQFF. CDR3 nucleotides: TGTGCCAGCAGGGCTAGCGAGTCTAATGAGCAGTTCTTC. The gene calls are TRBV28 and TRBJ2-1, with D maybe TRBD2 (6 bases). The V gene's germline CDR1 is MDHEN and CDR2 SYDVKM. V was trimmed by 6 bases and J by 7 bases, leaving 13 bases between them. The CDR3 has 13 residues.

This chain uses TRBV19 with TRBJ2-1, with 10 nucleotides matching TRBD2. CDR1 and CDR2 (germline): LNHDA, SQIVND (reference sequence). The CDR3 runs to 17 residues. V shed 7 bases, J shed 0 bases, and the junction held 9 bases outside the gene matches. CDR3 loop: CASKLSSGSYSYNEQFF. The CDR3 DNA reads as TGTGCCAGTAAGTTGTCTAGCGGGAGTTACTCCTACAATGAGCAGTTCTTC.

This clonotype was detected many times. The V call is TRBV7-2, the J call TRBJ1-5; D call uncertain. V was cut by 6 bases and J by 3 bases, with 6 bases left in between. Germline V gene lookup returns CDR1 SGHTA and CDR2 FQGNSA. The CDR3 is 12 amino acids. The CDR3 nucleotides are TGTGCCAGCAGTTTCGACAATCAGCCCCAGCATTTT. Amino acid sequence: CASSFDNQPQHF.

The chain uses TRBV7-2 and TRBJ2-7; 10 positions agree with TRBD1. The trim removed 4 bases at V and 3 bases at J, leaving 6 bases unmatched. CDR1 is SGHTA and CDR2 is FQGNSA in the germline V gene. CDR3 length equals 15 residues. DNA for the CDR3: TGTGCCAGCAGCTCGCCGGACAGGGGGGACTACGAGCAGTACTTC. It specifies CASSSPDRGDYEQYF. The whole variable domain, filled in from reference TRBV7-2 and TRBJ2-7, reads GAGVSQSPSNKVTEKGKDVELRCDPISGHTALYWYRQSLGQGLEFLIYFQGNSAPDKSGLPSDRFSAERTGGSVSTLTIQRTQQEDSAVYLCASSSPDRGDYEQYFGPGTRLTVT.

This clonotype turned up a few times. The J gene is TRBJ2-2, the V gene TRBV6-5; D gene ambiguous. The CDR3 extends over 16 amino acids. Trimming left V 2 bases short and J 5 bases short, with 15 bases between. Looked up from germline, CDR1 is MNHEY and CDR2 is SVGAGI. CDR3 loop: CASSYRVPVRTGELFF. The CDR3 nucleotides read TGTGCCAGCAGTTACAGGGTCCCCGTAAGGACCGGGGAGCTGTTTTTT.

The chain has TRBV28 and TRBJ1-5; unclear D gene. CDR1 is MDHEN, CDR2 SYDVKM, per germline. V was shortened by 7 bases and J by 0 bases, with 7 bases between the two germline ends. This CDR3 comprises 13 residues. The CDR3 sequence is CASTGNSNQPQHF. The CDR3 DNA reads TGTGCCAGCACCGGGAATAGCAATCAGCCCCAGCATTTT. Full variable domain (missing parts from reference TRBV28 and TRBJ1-5): DVKVTQSSRYLVKRTGEKVFLECVQDMDHENMFWYRQDPGLGLRLIYFSYDVKMKEKGDIPEGYSVSREKKERFSLILESASTNQTSMYLCASTGNSNQPQHFGDGTRLSIL.